This TCR beta chain was identified during a study of kidney transplant recipient with SARS-CoV-2 infection. This CDR3 region has 15 residues. The V end was cut by 4 bases, the J end by 3 bases, with 15 bases between. Germline loops: CDR1 MGHDK, CDR2 SYGVNS. TCRdb ran MiXCR on the reads and lists one entry per CDR3 protein. The table includes fewer than 250,000 distinct CDR3 sequences, 25% to 30% detected once. A few counts support this clonotype. Sequencing was performed on a blood sample, taken at baseline and on roughly day 120 from a kidney transplant recipient. The rearrangement links TRBV25-1 to TRBJ2-5; a possible D gene is TRBD1 (6 bases). This clonotype was sampled from a male patient aged 30 to 39 who had COVID-19 and was a kidney transplant recipient. Some T cells may be provided by the graft donor. This CDR3 is CASSGRGSLEETQYF. The CDR3 bases are TGTGCCAGCAGTGGCAGGGGATCATTAGAAGAGACCCAGTACTTC.